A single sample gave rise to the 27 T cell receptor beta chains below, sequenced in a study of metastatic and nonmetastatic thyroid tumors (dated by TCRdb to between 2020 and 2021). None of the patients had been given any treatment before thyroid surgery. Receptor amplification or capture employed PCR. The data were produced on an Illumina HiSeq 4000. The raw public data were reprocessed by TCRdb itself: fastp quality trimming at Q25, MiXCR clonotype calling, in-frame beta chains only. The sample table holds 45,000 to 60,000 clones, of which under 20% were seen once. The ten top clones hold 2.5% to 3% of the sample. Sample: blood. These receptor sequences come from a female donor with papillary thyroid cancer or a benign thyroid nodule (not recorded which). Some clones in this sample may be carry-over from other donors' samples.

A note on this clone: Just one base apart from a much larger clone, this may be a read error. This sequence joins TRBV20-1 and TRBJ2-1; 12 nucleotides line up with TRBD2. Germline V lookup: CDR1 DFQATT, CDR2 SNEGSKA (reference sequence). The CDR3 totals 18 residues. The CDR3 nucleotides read TGCAGCAAAAGTGTGCTAGCGGGAGGGGGGAGCTCCTACAATGAGCAGTTCTTC. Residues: CSKSVLAGGGSSYNEQFF.

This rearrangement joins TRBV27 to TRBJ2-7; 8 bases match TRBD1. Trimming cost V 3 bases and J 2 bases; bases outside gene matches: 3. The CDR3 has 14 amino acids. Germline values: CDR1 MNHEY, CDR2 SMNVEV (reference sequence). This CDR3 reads CASSFRDRTYEQYF. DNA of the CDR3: TGTGCCAGCAGTTTCCGGGACAGGACCTACGAGCAGTACTTC.

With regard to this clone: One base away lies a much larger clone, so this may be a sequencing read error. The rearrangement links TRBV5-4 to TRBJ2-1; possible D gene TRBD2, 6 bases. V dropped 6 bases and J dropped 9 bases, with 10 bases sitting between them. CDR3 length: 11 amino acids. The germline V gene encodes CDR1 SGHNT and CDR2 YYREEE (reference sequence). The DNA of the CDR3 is TGTGCCAGCATCGGTAGCGGTGAGCAGTTCTTC. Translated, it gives CASIGSGEQFF.

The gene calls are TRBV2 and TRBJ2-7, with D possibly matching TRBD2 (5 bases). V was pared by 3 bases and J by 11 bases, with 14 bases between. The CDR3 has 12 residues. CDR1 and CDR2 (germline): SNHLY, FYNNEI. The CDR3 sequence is CASSDWSGIEYF. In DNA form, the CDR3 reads TGTGCCAGCAGTGATTGGAGCGGTATAGAGTACTTC. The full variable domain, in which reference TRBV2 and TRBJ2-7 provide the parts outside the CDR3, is EPEVTQTPSHQVTQMGQEVILRCVPISNHLYFYWYRQILGQKVEFLVSFYNNEISEKSEIFDDQFSVERPDGSNFTLKIRSTKLEDSAMYFCASSDWSGIEYFGPGTRLTVT.

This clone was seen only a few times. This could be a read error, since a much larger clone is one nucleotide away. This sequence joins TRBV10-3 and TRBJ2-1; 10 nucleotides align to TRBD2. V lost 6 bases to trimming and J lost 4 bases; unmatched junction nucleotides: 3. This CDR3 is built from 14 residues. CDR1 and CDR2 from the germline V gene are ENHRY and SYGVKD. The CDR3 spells CAIRGLAWYNEQFF. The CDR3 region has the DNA TGTGCCATCAGGGGACTAGCGTGGTACAATGAGCAGTTCTTC.

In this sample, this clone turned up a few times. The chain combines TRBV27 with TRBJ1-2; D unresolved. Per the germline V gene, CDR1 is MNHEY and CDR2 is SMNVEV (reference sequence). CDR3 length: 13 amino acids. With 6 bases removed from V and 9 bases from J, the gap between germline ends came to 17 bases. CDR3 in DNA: TGTGCCAGCAGCATTGGGTGGGTAGGTCGCTACACCTTC. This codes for CASSIGWVGRYTF.

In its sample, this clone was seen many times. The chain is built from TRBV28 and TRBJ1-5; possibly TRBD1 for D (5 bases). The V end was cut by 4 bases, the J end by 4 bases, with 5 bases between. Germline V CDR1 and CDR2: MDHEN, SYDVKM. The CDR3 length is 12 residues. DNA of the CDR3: TGTGCCAGCAGTTCAGGGAATCAGCCCCAGCATTTT. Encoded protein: CASSSGNQPQHF.

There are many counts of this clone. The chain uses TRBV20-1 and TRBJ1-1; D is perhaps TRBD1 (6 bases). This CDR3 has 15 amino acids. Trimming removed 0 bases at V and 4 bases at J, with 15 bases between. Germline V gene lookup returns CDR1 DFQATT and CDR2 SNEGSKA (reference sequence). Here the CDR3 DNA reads TGCAGTGCTAGAGACCCTTGGATAGGGGGCACTGAAGCTTTCTTT. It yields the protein CSARDPWIGGTEAFF.

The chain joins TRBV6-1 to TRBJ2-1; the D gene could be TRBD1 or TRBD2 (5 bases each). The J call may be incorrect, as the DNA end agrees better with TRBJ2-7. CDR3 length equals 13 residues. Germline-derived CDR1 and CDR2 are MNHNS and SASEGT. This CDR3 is CASRSGTDYEQYF. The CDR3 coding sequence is TGTGCCAGCAGATCCGGGACGGACTACGAGCAGTACTTC.

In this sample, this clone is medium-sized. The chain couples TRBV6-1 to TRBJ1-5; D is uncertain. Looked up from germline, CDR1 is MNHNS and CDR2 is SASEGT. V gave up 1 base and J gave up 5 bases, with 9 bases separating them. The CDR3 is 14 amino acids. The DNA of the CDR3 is TGTGCCAGCAGTGAAGGAGTGTTTCATCAGCCCCAGCATTTT. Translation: CASSEGVFHQPQHF.

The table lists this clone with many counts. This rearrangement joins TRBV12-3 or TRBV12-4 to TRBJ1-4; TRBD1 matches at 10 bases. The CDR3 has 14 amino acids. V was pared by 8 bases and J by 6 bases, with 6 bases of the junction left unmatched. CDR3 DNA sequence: TGTGCCAGCTCCACCGGGACAGGGGATGAAAAACTGTTTTTT. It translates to CASSTGTGDEKLFF.

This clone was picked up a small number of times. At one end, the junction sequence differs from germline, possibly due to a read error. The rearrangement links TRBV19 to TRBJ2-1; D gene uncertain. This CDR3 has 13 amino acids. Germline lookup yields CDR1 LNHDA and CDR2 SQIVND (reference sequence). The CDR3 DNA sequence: TGTGCCAGTATTATTAGGCGGTACAGTGAGCAGTTCTTC. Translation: CASIIRRYSEQFF.

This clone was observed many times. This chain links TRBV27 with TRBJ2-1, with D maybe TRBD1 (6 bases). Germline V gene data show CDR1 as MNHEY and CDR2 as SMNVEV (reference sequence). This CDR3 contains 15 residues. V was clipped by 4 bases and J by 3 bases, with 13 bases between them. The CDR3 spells CASSSLPGHYNEQFF. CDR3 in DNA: TGTGCCAGCAGTTCACTACCGGGACACTACAATGAGCAGTTCTTC.

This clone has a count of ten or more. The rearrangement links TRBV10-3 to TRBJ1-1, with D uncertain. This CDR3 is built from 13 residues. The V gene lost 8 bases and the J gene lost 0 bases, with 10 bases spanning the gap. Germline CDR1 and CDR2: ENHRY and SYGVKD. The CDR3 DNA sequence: TGTGCCATCGCGGTGGCGGTGAACACTGAAGCTTTCTTT. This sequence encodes CAIAVAVNTEAFF.

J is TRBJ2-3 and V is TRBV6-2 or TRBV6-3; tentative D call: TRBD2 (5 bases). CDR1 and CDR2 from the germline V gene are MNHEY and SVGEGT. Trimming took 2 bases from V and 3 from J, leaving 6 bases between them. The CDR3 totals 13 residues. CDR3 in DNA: TGTGCCAGCAGTTACAGGGAGACAGATACGCAGTATTTT. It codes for CASSYRETDTQYF.

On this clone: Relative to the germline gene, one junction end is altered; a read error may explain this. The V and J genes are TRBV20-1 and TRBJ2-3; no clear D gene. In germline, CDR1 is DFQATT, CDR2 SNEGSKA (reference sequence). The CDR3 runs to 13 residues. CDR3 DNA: TGCAGTGCTCCAGGCCAACCCTGGCATACGCAGTACTTT. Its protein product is CSAPGQPWHTQYF.

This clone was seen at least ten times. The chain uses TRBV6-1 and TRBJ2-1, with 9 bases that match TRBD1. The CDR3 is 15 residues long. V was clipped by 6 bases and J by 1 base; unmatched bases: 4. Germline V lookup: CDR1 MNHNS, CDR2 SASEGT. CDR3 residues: CASSRGQGSYNEQFF. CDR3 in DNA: TGTGCCAGCAGCCGGGGACAGGGATCCTACAATGAGCAGTTCTTC.

CDR3 coding DNA: TGTGCCAGCAGCTTAGCGGAGAAAGGATACACTGAAGCTTTCTTT. Protein product: CASSLAEKGYTEAFF. The V and J genes are TRBV7-8 and TRBJ1-1, with D hard to call. CDR1 is SGHVS, CDR2 FQNEAQ, per germline. This CDR3 is built from 15 residues. The germline V and J ends were trimmed by 0 bases and 3 bases, with 11 bases remaining between them.

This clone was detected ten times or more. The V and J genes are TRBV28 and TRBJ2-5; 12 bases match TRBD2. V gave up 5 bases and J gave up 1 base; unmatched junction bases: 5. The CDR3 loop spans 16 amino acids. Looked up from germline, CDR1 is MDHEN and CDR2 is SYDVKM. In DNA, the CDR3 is TGTGCCAGCAGTGGGGGACTAGCGGGCCTCCAAGAGACCCAGTACTTC. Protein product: CASSGGLAGLQETQYF.

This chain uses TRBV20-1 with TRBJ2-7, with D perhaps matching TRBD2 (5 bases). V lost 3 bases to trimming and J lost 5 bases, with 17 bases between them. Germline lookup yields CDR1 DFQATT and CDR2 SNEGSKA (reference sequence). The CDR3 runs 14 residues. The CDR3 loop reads CSARYSVRAHEQYF. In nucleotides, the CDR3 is TGCAGTGCTAGGTATAGCGTGAGGGCCCACGAGCAGTACTTC.

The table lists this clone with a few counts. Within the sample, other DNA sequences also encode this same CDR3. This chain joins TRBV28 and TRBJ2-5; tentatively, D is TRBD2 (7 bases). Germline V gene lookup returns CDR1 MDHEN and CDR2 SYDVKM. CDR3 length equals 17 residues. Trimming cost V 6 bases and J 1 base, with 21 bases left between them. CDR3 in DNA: TGTGCCAGCAGCCCACTACGAGGGGGAGGGGGCCAAGAGACCCAGTACTTC. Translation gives CASSPLRGGGGQETQYF. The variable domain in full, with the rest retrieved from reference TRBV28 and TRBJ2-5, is DVKVTQSSRYLVKRTGEKVFLECVQDMDHENMFWYRQDPGLGLRLIYFSYDVKMKEKGDIPEGYSVSREKKERFSLILESASTNQTSMYLCASSPLRGGGGQETQYFGPGTRLLVL.

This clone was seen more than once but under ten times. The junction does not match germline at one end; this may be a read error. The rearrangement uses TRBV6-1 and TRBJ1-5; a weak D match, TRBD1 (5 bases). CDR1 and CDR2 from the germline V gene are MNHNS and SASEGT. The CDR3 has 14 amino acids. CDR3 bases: TGTGCCAGCAGCAGGGACGGCGAGAATCAGCCGCAGCATTTT. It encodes CASSRDGENQPQHF.

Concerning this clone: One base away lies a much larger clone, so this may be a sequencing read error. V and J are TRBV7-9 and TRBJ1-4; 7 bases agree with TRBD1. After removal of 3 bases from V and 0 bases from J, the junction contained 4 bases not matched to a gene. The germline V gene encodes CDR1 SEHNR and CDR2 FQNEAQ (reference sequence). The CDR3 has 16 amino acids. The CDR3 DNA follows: TGTGCCAGCAGCTTCAGGGGGACCTCAACTAATGAAAAACTGTTTTTT. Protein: CASSFRGTSTNEKLFF.

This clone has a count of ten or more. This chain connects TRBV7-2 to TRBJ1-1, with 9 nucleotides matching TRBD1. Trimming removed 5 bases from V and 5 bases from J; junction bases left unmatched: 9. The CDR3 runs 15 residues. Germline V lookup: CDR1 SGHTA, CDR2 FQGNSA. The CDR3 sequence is CASSPGTGTMTEAFF. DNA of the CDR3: TGTGCCAGCAGCCCCGGGACAGGGACGATGACTGAAGCTTTCTTT. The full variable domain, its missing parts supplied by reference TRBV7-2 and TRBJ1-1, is GAGVSQSPSNKVTEKGKDVELRCDPISGHTALYWYRQSLGQGLEFLIYFQGNSAPDKSGLPSDRFSAERTGGSVSTLTIQRTQQEDSAVYLCASSPGTGTMTEAFFGQGTRLTVV.

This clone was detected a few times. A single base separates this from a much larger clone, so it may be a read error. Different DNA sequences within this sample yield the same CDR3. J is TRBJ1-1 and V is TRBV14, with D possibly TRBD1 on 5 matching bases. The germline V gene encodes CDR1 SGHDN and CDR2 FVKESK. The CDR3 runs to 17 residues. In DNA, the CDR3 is TGTGCCAGCAGCCAAGATTTCGACAGAGTAACTCCCACTGAAGCCTTCTTT. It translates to CASSQDFDRVTPTEAFF. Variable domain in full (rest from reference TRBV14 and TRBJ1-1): EAGVTQFPSHSVIEKGQTVTLRCDPISGHDNLYWYRRVMGKEIKFLLHFVKESKQDESGMPNNRFLAERTGGTYSTLKVQPAELEDSGVYFCASSQDFDRVTPTEAFFGQGTRLTVV.

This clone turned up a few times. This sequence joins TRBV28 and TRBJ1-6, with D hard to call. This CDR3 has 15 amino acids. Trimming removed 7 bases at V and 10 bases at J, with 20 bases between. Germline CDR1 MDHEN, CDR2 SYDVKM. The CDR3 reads CASISGLILVSPLHF. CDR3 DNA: TGTGCCAGCATATCTGGACTAATCTTAGTATCACCCCTCCACTTT. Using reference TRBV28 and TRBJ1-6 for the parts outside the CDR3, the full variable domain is DVKVTQSSRYLVKRTGEKVFLECVQDMDHENMFWYRQDPGLGLRLIYFSYDVKMKEKGDIPEGYSVSREKKERFSLILESASTNQTSMYLCASISGLILVSPLHFGNGTRLTVT.

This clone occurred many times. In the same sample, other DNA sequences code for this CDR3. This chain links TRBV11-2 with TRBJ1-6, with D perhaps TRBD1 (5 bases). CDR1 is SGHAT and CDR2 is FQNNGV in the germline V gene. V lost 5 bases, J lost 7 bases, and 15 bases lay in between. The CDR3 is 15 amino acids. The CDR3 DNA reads TGTGCCAGCAGCGGCGGGGCAGGGTGGAATTCACCCCTCCACTTT. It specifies CASSGGAGWNSPLHF.